The 13 T cell receptor beta chains listed next were all sequenced from one sample in a study of beta chain features in type 1 diabetes (dated by TCRdb to the late 2010s). Results and caveats for the whole study, not just this receptor: In all four CD4+ subsets, TCRB CDR3 length was moderately but significantly shorter in type 1 diabetes patients.

Library prep was done by the immunoSEQ multiplex PCR assay. The entire isolated RNA was reverse transcribed using the High Capacity cDNA Reverse Transcription Kit, and thus expressed TCRB transcripts were sequenced. This is the immuneACCESS table as TCRdb keeps it, with only in-frame sequences that have V and J called. A part of the clones is gone; compared with another copy, unresolved V genes explain less than half, and the rest is unexplained. Counted in this sample were 93,000 or so clones; 25% to 35% of them appeared once. Under 0.55% of the sample is in the top ten clones. The antigens these receptors bind are not known. Source material: central memory CD4+ T cells from blood. These receptors originate from a young woman with type 1 diabetes.

The chain carries TRBV27 and TRBJ1-4; 8 bases match TRBD1. Trimming cost V 4 bases and J 8 bases; bases outside gene matches: 6. The CDR3 runs 14 residues. CDR1 MNHEY and CDR2 SMNVEV come from the germline V gene (reference sequence). Here the CDR3 DNA reads TGTGCCAGCAGTTCTCAGGGGGCTGGGGAAAAACTGTTTTTT. Translated, it gives CASSSQGAGEKLFF. The full variable domain, rest sourced from reference TRBV27 and TRBJ1-4, is EAQVTQNPRYLITVTGKKLTVTCSQNMNHEYMSWYRQDPGLGLRQIYYSMNVEVTDKGDVPEGYKVSRKEKRNFPLILESPSPNQTSLYFCASSSQGAGEKLFFGSGTQLSVL.

This clone was found once. The genes are TRBV5-8 and TRBJ2-3; a weak D match, TRBD2 (5 bases). V was pared by 4 bases and J by 0 bases, with 15 bases between. Per the germline V gene, CDR1 is SGHTS and CDR2 is YDEGEE. This CDR3 has 16 amino acids. CDR3 sequence: CASSDNRDLSTDTQYF. CDR3 sequence (DNA): TGTGCCAGCAGCGATAACCGGGATCTTAGCACAGATACGCAGTATTTT.

This chain connects TRBV7-9 to TRBJ2-1; D unclear. This CDR3 region has 13 residues. CDR1 SEHNR and CDR2 FQNEAQ come from the germline V gene (reference sequence). V gave up 2 bases and J gave up 9 bases, with 11 bases separating them. The CDR3: CASSLTASGEQFF. In DNA form, the CDR3 reads TGTGCCAGCAGCTTAACGGCCTCGGGTGAGCAGTTCTTC.

The rearrangement uses TRBV29-1 and TRBJ1-1; possible D gene TRBD1, 6 bases. V was pared by 7 bases and J by 1 base, with 13 bases between. The CDR3 runs to 13 residues. Germline V gives CDR1 SQVTM, CDR2 ANQGSEA. The CDR3 loop reads CSASGAGNTEAFF. The CDR3 DNA follows: TGCAGCGCTTCAGGGGCGGGGAACACTGAAGCTTTCTTT.

This chain uses TRBV7-2 with TRBJ2-5, with 13 bases aligning to TRBD2. The germline gives CDR1 SGHTA, CDR2 FQGNSA. J gave up 7 bases and V 4 bases, and 15 bases lay outside the gene matches. The CDR3 extends over 18 amino acids. The CDR3 loop is CASSSTGTSGARGGTQYF. In DNA form, the CDR3 reads TGTGCCAGCAGCTCGACCGGGACTAGCGGGGCTAGAGGGGGGACCCAGTACTTC.

The V call is TRBV5-1, the J call TRBJ2-2; 10 nucleotides line up with TRBD2. The CDR3 is 17 amino acids. Germline V gene lookup returns CDR1 SGHRS and CDR2 YFSETQ. The V gene end was trimmed by 0 bases and the J gene end by 5 bases; junction bases not matched to a gene: 7. CDR3 sequence: CASSLGLAGVRTGELFF. The CDR3 DNA follows: TGCGCCAGCAGCTTGGGTCTAGCGGGAGTGAGAACCGGGGAGCTGTTTTTT.

The V call is TRBV6-1, the J call TRBJ2-7; tentatively, D is TRBD1 (6 bases). The CDR3 sequence is 14 residues long. Trimming took 5 bases from V and 0 from J, leaving 11 bases between them. CDR1 is MNHNS and CDR2 is SASEGT in the germline V gene. Here the CDR3 DNA reads TGTGCCAGCAGTAGACAGGCCCTCTCCTACGAGCAGTACTTC. The encoded protein is CASSRQALSYEQYF.

This clone is a singleton in its sample. This rearrangement joins TRBV7-9 to TRBJ1-4; TRBD1 agrees at 8 bases. The CDR3 length is 15 residues. From germline, CDR1 is SEHNR and CDR2 FQNEAQ (reference sequence). J gave up 5 bases and V 0 bases, and 2 bases lay outside the gene matches. CDR3 nucleotide sequence: TGTGCCAGCAGCTTAGCGGCAGGGGGCAATGAAAAACTGTTTTTT. The encoded protein is CASSLAAGGNEKLFF.

V usage is TRBV7-3 and J usage is TRBJ2-7; tentative D call: TRBD1 (5 bases). The V gene's germline CDR1 is SGHTA and CDR2 FQGTGA. The CDR3 covers 12 residues. V shed 5 bases and J shed 7 bases, with 12 bases lying between them. The CDR3 bases are TGTGCCAGCAGCCCTGGGGCGAGTGAGCAGTACTTC. Protein product: CASSPGASEQYF. Drawing the rest from reference TRBV7-3 and TRBJ2-7, the complete variable domain is GAGVSQTPSNKVTEKGKYVELRCDPISGHTALYWYRQSLGQGPEFLIYFQGTGAADDSGLPNDRFFAVRPEGSVSTLKIQRTERGDSAVYLCASSPGASEQYFGPGTRLTVT.

This chain connects TRBV2 to TRBJ2-7, with TRBD1 matching 9 bases. V was clipped by 8 bases and J by 3 bases; unmatched bases: 8. From germline, CDR1 is SNHLY and CDR2 FYNNEI. CDR3 length equals 14 residues. CDR3 bases: TGTGCCAGCTCAGGGACAGGGCCTTTCTACGAGCAGTACTTC. It codes for CASSGTGPFYEQYF.

The chain couples TRBV5-6 to TRBJ1-5; 10 bases line up with TRBD1. CDR3 length: 15 residues. In germline, CDR1 is SGHDT, CDR2 YYEEEE. J lost 4 bases, V lost 4 bases, and 5 bases had no gene match. The CDR3 DNA reads as TGTGCCAGCAGCACCCGACAGGGGGCGAATCAGCCCCAGCATTTT. Protein product: CASSTRQGANQPQHF.

V usage is TRBV6-1 and J usage is TRBJ2-1, with D tentatively TRBD2 (5 bases). The V end was cut by 0 bases, the J end by 7 bases, with 16 bases between. This CDR3 spans 16 amino acids. Germline V gene data show CDR1 as MNHNS and CDR2 as SASEGT. The CDR3 coding sequence is TGTGCCAGCAGTGAAGCGGGCTTCTCCACGGGGAATGAGCAGTTCTTC. Translating it yields CASSEAGFSTGNEQFF.

This clone was observed a few times. The V call is TRBV7-9, the J call TRBJ2-1, with D possibly matching TRBD1 (6 bases). The V and J ends lost 1 base and 7 bases respectively, with 17 bases between them. Per germline, CDR1 SEHNR and CDR2 FQNEAQ (reference sequence). The CDR3 extends over 16 amino acids. CDR3 in amino acids: CASSLVGAGAVNEQFF. CDR3 DNA: TGTGCCAGCAGCTTAGTAGGGGCAGGGGCGGTAAATGAGCAGTTCTTC.